The rows below give T cell receptor beta chains drawn from one sample of a study of T cells in Graves' hyperthyroidism and ophthalmopathy. TCRdb redid the calling of the multiplex PCR reads with MiXCR, one entry per CDR3 protein. The sample includes about 570,000 distinct CDR3 sequences, 12% to 15% of them seen just once. Input material: blood. The source of these receptors is a woman aged 40-49 years with Graves' hyperthyroidism. CDR3s include the opening cysteine and the closing phenylalanine or tryptophan. A D gene is named only where the DNA matches it firmly. Rows give clone size only sometimes, using once, few, many, or a class for an expanded clone.

>TRBD2|-|TRBJ2-1|TRBV12-3/TRBV12-4
TGTGCCAGCAGTTTAGCACCGGGACTAGCGGGAGGTTTGGTTTACAATGAGCAGTTCTTC
CASSLAPGLAGGLVYNEQFF
>TRBD1|many|TRBJ2-2|TRBV28
TGTGCCAGCAGTGGGGACAGGGCATACACCGGGGAGCTGTTTTTT
CASSGDRAYTGELFF
>-|few|TRBJ2-1|TRBV6-2/TRBV6-3
TGTGCCAGCAGTTACCCGAAGGGTGAGCAGTTCTTC
CASSYPKGEQFF
>-|few|TRBJ2-3|TRBV5-1
TGCGCCAGCAGCTTGATGGGAGAAAACACAGATACGCAGTATTTT
CASSLMGENTDTQYF
>TRBD2|few|TRBJ2-2|TRBV20-1
TGCAGTGCTAGAGCATTCGCGGGAGCTCTCACCGGGGAGCTGTTTTTT
CSARAFAGALTGELFF
>-|many|TRBJ2-5|TRBV6-5
TGTGCCAGCAGTTACGGGGGGACCCAGTACTTC
CASSYGGTQYF
>-|many|TRBJ2-1|TRBV2
TGTGCCAGCAGGGCAACATTGGTGGAGCAGTTCTTC
CASRATLVEQFF
>TRBD2|few|TRBJ2-7|TRBV3-1
TGTGCCAGCAGCACAAGCGGGACTACCAGGAACTACGAGCAGTACTTC
CASSTSGTTRNYEQYF
>TRBD2|few|TRBJ2-1|TRBV6-1
TGTGCCAGCATGGGACTAACCTACAATGAGCAGTTCTTC
CASMGLTYNEQFF
>TRBD2|-|TRBJ2-1|TRBV19
TGTGCCAGTAGTATAAAAGCGGGAGCGGTTGAGCAGTTCTTC
CASSIKAGAVEQFF
>-|many|TRBJ1-2|TRBV30
TGTGCCTGGAGTGTAGGACAGAGCGGCGGCTATGGCTACACCTTC
CAWSVGQSGGYGYTF
>TRBD2|few|TRBJ2-7|TRBV11-3
TGTGCCAGCAGCTTAGATCTGACTAGCGGGACCTACGAGCAGCACTTC
CASSLDLTSGTYEQHF
>-|few|TRBJ2-3|TRBV19
TGTGCCAGTAATGGGAGGGGACAGCTCACAGATACGCAGTATTTT
CASNGRGQLTDTQYF
>TRBD2|many|TRBJ2-1|TRBV6-1
TGTGCCAGCAGTTTCCAGCTAGCGGGAGTATCCTACAATGAGCAGTTCTTC
CASSFQLAGVSYNEQFF
>TRBD2|many|TRBJ2-2|TRBV5-6
TGTGCCAGCAGCGCGTCGACTAGCGGGAGAGTCGGGGAGCTGTTTTTT
CASSASTSGRVGELFF
>-|-|TRBJ1-4|TRBV11-3
TGTGCCAGCAGCCGTGGATTAGGTGAAAAACTGTTTTTT
CASSRGLGEKLFF